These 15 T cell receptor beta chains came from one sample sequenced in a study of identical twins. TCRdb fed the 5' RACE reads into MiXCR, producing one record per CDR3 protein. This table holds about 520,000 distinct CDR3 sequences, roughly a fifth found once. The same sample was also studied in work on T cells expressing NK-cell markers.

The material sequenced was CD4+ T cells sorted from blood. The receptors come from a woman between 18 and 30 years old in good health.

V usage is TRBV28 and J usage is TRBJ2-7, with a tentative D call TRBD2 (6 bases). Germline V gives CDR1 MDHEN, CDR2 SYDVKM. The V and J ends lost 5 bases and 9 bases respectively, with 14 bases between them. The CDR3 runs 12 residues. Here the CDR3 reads CASSADPRGQYF. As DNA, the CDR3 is TGTGCCAGCAGTGCGGACCCGCGGGGGCAGTACTTC.

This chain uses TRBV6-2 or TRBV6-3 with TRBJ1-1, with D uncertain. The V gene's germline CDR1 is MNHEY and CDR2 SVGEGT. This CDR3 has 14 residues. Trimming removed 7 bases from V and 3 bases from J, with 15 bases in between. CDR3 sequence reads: CASNPLTKHTEAFF. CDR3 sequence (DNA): TGTGCCAGCAACCCCCTGACAAAGCACACTGAAGCTTTCTTT.

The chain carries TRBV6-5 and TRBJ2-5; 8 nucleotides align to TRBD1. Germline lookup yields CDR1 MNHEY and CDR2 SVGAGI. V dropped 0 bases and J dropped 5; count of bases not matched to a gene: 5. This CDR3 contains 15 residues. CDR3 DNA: TGTGCCAGCAGTTACTCTCGGTCAGGGGGCGAGACCCAGTACTTC. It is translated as CASSYSRSGGETQYF.

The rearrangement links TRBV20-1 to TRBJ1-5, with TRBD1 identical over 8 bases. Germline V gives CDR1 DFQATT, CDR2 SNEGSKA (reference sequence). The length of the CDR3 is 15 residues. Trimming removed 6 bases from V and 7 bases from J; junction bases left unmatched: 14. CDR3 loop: CSATTNGQGGQPQHF. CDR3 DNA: TGCAGTGCAACTACTAACGGACAGGGAGGACAGCCCCAGCATTTT.

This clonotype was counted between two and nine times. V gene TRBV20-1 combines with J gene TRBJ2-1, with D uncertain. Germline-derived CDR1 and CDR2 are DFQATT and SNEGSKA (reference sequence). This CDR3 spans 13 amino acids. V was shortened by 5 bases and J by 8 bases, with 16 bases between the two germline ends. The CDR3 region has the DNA TGCAGTGCTGCACGGCCAGATGGGCATGAGCAGTTCTTC. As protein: CSAARPDGHEQFF.

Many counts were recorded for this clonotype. The CDR3 DNA reads TGCAGCGTTGAAGGAAACCTAGGGGAGCAGTACTTC. This translates into CSVEGNLGEQYF. This chain uses TRBV29-1 with TRBJ2-7; D unclear. The V gene lost 1 base and the J gene lost 7 bases, with 11 bases spanning the gap. This CDR3 has 12 amino acids. CDR1 SQVTM and CDR2 ANQGSEA come from the germline V gene.

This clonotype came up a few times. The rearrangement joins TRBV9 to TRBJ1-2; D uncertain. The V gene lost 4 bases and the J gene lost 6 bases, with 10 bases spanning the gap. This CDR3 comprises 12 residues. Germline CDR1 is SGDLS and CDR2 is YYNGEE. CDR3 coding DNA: TGTGCCAGCAGCCCCTGGGTGAATGGCTACACCTTC. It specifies CASSPWVNGYTF.

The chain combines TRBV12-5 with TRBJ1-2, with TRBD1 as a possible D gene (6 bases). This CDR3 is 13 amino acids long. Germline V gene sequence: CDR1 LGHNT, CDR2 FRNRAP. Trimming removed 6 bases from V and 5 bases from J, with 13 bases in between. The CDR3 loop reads CASGAGQPYGYTF. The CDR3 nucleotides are TGTGCTAGTGGCGCAGGACAGCCATATGGCTACACCTTC.

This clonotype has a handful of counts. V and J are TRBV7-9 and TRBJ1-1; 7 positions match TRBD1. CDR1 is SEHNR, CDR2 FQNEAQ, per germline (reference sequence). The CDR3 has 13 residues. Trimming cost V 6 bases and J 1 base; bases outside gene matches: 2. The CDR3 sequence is CASRPGGNTEAFF. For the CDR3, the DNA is TGTGCCAGCAGACCAGGGGGGAACACTGAAGCTTTCTTT.

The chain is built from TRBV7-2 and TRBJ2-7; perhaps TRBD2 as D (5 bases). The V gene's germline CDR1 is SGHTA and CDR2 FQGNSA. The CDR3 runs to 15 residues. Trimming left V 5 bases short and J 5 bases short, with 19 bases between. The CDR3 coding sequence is TGTGCCAGCAGCCCAACCCGACTATTAAGCCACGAGCAGTACTTC. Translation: CASSPTRLLSHEQYF.

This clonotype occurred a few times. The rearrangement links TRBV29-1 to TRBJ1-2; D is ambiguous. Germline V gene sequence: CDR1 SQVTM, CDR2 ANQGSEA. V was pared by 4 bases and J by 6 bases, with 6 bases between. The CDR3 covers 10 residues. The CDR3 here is CSVVGDGYTF. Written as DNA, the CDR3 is TGCAGCGTTGTCGGAGATGGCTACACCTTC.

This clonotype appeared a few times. CDR3 nucleotide sequence: TGTGCCAGCAGCTTAGGAGGCTCTCATGAAAAACTGTTTTTT. Translation: CASSLGGSHEKLFF. The chain carries TRBV7-9 and TRBJ1-4; no clear D. The CDR3 runs to 14 residues. Germline lookup yields CDR1 SEHNR and CDR2 FQNEAQ (reference sequence). Trimming shortened V by 1 base and J by 6 bases, and 9 bases separated the two germline ends. The full variable domain, completed using reference TRBV7-9 and TRBJ1-4, is DTGVSQNPRHKITKRGQNVTFRCDPISEHNRLYWYRQTLGQGPEFLTYFQNEAQLEKSRLLSDRFSAERPKGSFSTLEIQRTEQGDSAMYLCASSLGGSHEKLFFGSGTQLSVL.

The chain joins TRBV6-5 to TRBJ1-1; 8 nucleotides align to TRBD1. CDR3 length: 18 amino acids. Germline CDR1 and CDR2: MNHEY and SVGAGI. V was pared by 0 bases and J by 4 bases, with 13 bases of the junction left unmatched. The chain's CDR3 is CASSYSMATGTGGTEAFF. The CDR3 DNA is TGTGCCAGCAGTTACTCGATGGCCACTGGGACAGGTGGCACTGAAGCTTTCTTT.

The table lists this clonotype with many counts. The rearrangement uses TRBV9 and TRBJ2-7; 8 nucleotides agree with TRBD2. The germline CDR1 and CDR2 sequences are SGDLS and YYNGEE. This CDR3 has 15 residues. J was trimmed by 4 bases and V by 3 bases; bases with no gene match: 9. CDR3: CASSAQSGGPYEQYF. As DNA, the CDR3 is TGTGCCAGCAGCGCCCAGTCGGGAGGGCCTTACGAGCAGTACTTC. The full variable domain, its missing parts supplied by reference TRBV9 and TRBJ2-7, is DSGVTQTPKHLITATGQRVTLRCSPRSGDLSVYWYQQSLDQGLQFLIQYYNGEERAKGNILERFSAQQFPDLHSELNLSSLELGDSALYFCASSAQSGGPYEQYFGPGTRLTVT.

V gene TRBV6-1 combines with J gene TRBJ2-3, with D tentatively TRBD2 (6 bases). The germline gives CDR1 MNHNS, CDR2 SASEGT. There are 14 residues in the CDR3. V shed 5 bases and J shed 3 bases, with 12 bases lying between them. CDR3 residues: CASSPTSKTDTQYF. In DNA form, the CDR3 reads TGTGCCAGCAGTCCGACTAGTAAGACAGATACGCAGTATTTT.